This T cell receptor beta chain was found in a study of post-analysis software for immune sequencing data. General study points: In patients, TRBV5-6, TRBV5-1 and TRBV20-1 belonged to roughly five TRBV segments found more frequently than in controls.

Worth noting for this clonotype: No antigen is known for it.

TCR beta libraries were prepared from cDNA with unique molecular identifiers. A single record per CDR3 protein comes from TCRdb applying MiXCR to the PCR reads. The sample holds 750,000 to 950,000 distinct CDR3 sequences, around 50% seen once. Trimming removed 5 bases at V and 2 bases at J, with 10 bases between. Germline V gene data show CDR1 as SEHNR and CDR2 as FQNEAQ (reference sequence). The CDR3 runs to 15 residues. The chain links TRBV7-9 to TRBJ2-6; no clear D. The clonotype was recovered from a girl aged 10-17 years with multiple sclerosis. What was sequenced was blood. The CDR3 region has the DNA TGTGCCAGCAGCCGACCTTGGGCTGGGGCCAACGTCCTGACTTTC. This gives the protein CASSRPWAGANVLTF.